This entry lists 11 T cell receptor beta chains sequenced from one sample in a study of T cell changes during pregnancy in multiple sclerosis (dated by TCRdb to about 2019). The library was obtained by the immunoSEQ multiplex PCR assay. This is the immuneACCESS table as TCRdb keeps it, with only in-frame sequences that have V and J called. A part of the clones is gone; compared with another copy, unresolved V genes explain less than half, and the rest is unexplained. The sample records some 77,000 clones, approximately 90% of which are singletons. 0.21% of the sample belongs to the ten largest clones. This sample comprised CD4+ T cells from peripheral blood mononuclear cells, obtained before pregnancy. Receptors were obtained from a female donor with multiple sclerosis, enrolled in a pregnancy study.

This sequence joins TRBV28 and TRBJ1-3; 9 bases fit TRBD1. Looked up from germline, CDR1 is MDHEN and CDR2 is SYDVKM. The junction had 8 bases not matched to a gene; V was cut back by 7 bases and J by 1 base. The length of the CDR3 is 16 residues. The CDR3 bases are TGTGCCAGCACTATATCGGGGACAGGGTCTGGAAACACCATATATTTT. It is translated as CASTISGTGSGNTIYF.

The chain combines TRBV7-2 with TRBJ2-7, with D tentatively TRBD2 (6 bases). The CDR3 extends over 14 amino acids. In germline, CDR1 is SGHTA, CDR2 FQGNSA. Trimming pared 7 bases from V and 3 bases from J, leaving 16 bases between. In DNA form, the CDR3 reads TGTGCCAGCACCGTCTCGGGGGTCCGCTACGAGCAGTACTTC. It yields the protein CASTVSGVRYEQYF. Looking up the rest from reference TRBV7-2 and TRBJ2-7 gives the full variable domain: GAGVSQSPSNKVTEKGKDVELRCDPISGHTALYWYRQSLGQGLEFLIYFQGNSAPDKSGLPSDRFSAERTGGSVSTLTIQRTQQEDSAVYLCASTVSGVRYEQYFGPGTRLTVT.

The V and J genes are TRBV28 and TRBJ1-1; 10 bases line up with TRBD1. J was trimmed by 5 bases and V by 5 bases; bases with no gene match: 2. The germline V gene has CDR1 MDHEN and CDR2 SYDVKM. The CDR3 has 13 amino acids. CDR3 residues: CASSDRGHTEAFF. CDR3 bases: TGTGCCAGCAGTGACAGGGGGCATACTGAAGCTTTCTTT.

The chain couples TRBV19 to TRBJ2-1; 12 positions match TRBD2. The trim removed 5 bases at V and 10 bases at J, leaving 12 bases unmatched. The germline V gene encodes CDR1 LNHDA and CDR2 SQIVND (reference sequence). The CDR3 consists of 16 residues. The CDR3 coding sequence is TGTGCCAGTAGTCCTCCGGGACTAGCGGGTACAAACGAGCAGTTCTTC. Its protein product is CASSPPGLAGTNEQFF.

This chain links TRBV2 with TRBJ1-1, with 7 bases fitting TRBD1. The CDR3 length is 13 residues. Germline V gene lookup returns CDR1 SNHLY and CDR2 FYNNEI. Trimming took 11 bases from V and 5 from J; bases not matched to a gene: 11. CDR3 region: CAGTTGMGTEAFF. In DNA, the CDR3 is TGTGCCGGGACGACAGGGATGGGGACTGAAGCTTTCTTT.

The V gene is TRBV7-9, the J gene TRBJ2-7; 11 positions agree with TRBD1. There are 16 residues in the CDR3. The germline CDR1 and CDR2 sequences are SEHNR and FQNEAQ (reference sequence). The V segment lost 3 bases and the J segment 2 bases; nucleotides outside the gene matches: 6. CDR3 bases: TGTGCCAGCAGCTTTGGGGGGGACAGGGGGGCCTACGAGCAGTACTTC. Protein product: CASSFGGDRGAYEQYF.

This clone was counted between two and nine times. This rearrangement joins TRBV7-2 to TRBJ1-1; TRBD1 is a possible D gene (5 bases). Germline-derived CDR1 and CDR2 are SGHTA and FQGNSA. The CDR3 has 15 residues. Deletions cut 5 bases from V and 0 bases from J, with 13 bases between. The CDR3 DNA sequence: TGTGCCAGCAGCATACGGGACTCTTTGAACACTGAAGCTTTCTTT. Translation gives CASSIRDSLNTEAFF.

The J gene is TRBJ1-2, the V gene TRBV29-1; TRBD1 matches at 7 bases. The CDR3 runs to 14 residues. The V gene end was trimmed by 1 base and the J gene end by 1 base; junction bases not matched to a gene: 3. CDR1 and CDR2 (germline): SQVTM, ANQGSEA. CDR3 region: CSVEGTGLNYGYTF. The CDR3 DNA reads TGCAGCGTTGAAGGGACAGGTCTTAACTATGGCTACACCTTC. Full variable domain (outside the CDR3, taken from reference TRBV29-1 and TRBJ1-2): SAVISQKPSRDICQRGTSLTIQCQVDSQVTMMFWYRQQPGQSLTLIATANQGSEATYESGFVIDKFPISRPNLTFSTLTVSNMSPEDSSIYLCSVEGTGLNYGYTFGSGTRLTVV.

The CDR3 DNA reads TGTGCCAGCAGCCGTACTCGGACACTATCAGGGGGGGAGACCCAGTACTTC. It yields the protein CASSRTRTLSGGETQYF. The rearrangement uses TRBV14 and TRBJ2-5; weak D call: TRBD1 (7 bases). Between the trimmed V and J ends, which lost 4 bases and 5 bases, there was a span of 23 bases. CDR3 length equals 17 residues. Germline CDR1 and CDR2: SGHDN and FVKESK.

The J gene is TRBJ2-1, the V gene TRBV28; 7 bases agree with TRBD1. J was trimmed by 4 bases and V by 10 bases; bases with no gene match: 4. CDR3 length: 12 residues. Germline assignment: CDR1 MDHEN and CDR2 SYDVKM. The chain's CDR3 is CATVDRYNEQFF. The CDR3 bases are TGTGCCACCGTGGACAGGTACAATGAGCAGTTCTTC.

This clone has only one observation. V is TRBV7-8 and J is TRBJ2-2; 7 bases agree with TRBD2. J was trimmed by 1 base and V by 4 bases; bases with no gene match: 6. The germline gives CDR1 SGHVS, CDR2 FQNEAQ. The CDR3 length is 16 residues. The CDR3 DNA reads TGTGCCAGCAGCTGGGGGGAGGGAAAGAACACCGGGGAGCTGTTTTTT. Amino acids: CASSWGEGKNTGELFF.